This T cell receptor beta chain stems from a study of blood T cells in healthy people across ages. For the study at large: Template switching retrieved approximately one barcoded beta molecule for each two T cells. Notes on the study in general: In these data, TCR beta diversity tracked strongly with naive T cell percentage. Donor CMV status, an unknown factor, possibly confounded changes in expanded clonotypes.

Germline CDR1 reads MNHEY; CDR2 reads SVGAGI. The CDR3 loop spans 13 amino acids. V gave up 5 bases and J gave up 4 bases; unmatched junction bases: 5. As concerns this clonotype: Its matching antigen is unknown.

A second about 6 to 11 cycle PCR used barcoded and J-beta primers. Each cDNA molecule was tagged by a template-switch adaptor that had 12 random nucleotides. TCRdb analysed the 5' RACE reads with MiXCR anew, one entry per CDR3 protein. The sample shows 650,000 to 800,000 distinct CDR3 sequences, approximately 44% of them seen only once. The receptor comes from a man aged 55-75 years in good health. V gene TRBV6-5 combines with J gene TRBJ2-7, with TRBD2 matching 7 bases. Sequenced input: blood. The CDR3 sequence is CASSNRGVYEQYF. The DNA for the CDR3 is TGTGCCAGCAGTAATCGGGGGGTTTACGAGCAGTACTTC.